This T cell receptor beta chain was recorded in a study of cytomegalovirus exposure and HLA in healthy donors (dated by TCRdb to about 2017). Describing the broader study: An earlier analysis of roughly 500 of the donors reported 250 to 300 Gb of sequence data and some 120 million unique TCR beta sequences from about 179 million T cells. About 300 gigabases of sequencing data and 70 million to 100 million unique TCR sequences were included in an early release covering about 600 HLA-typed donors. Of the approximately 370 genotyped donors, roughly 76% were placed in the genetic ancestry cluster associated with self-reported Caucasian donors. The study was designed to test whether signatures of past pathogen exposure could be identified by cataloging public T cell receptors. The study used immunosequencing to profile the T cell repertoires of several hundred subjects and linked those repertoires to cytomegalovirus serostatus. In addition to the first cohort of approximately 650 subjects, a separate validation cohort of over 90 different subjects was used. To predict cytomegalovirus infection status, the study combined high-throughput TCR immunosequencing, statistical association of individual TCRs with disease status, and machine learning. A later analysis re-examined previously published TCR beta repertoires from 500 to 700 donors and added high-resolution HLA genotyping to investigate patterns of TCR occurrence. In the later analysis, no new phenotypic data were used to find candidate immune exposures; instead, reliance was placed on TCR beta sequences and their occurrence across donors. An earlier analysis of some 600 of the donors applied high-throughput TCR beta sequencing to assess whether each TCR beta V gene segment acted as functional or pseudogenic. Donor age, sex, ethnicity and CMV serostatus were collected together with the repertoire data. In a later genetic analysis, genome-wide SNP genotypes for about 55% of the roughly 670 donors were used, and that subset was treated as a discovery cohort. Every repertoire in the discovery cohort had been generated on one and the same sequencing platform. HLA typing included class I and class II loci at four-digit resolution. The number of donors typed differed by locus, with about 629-640 for A, B, C, DRB1 and DQB1, around 500 for DQA1, about 610 for DPA1, and 400 to 490 for DPB1. Roughly five DR-DQ haplotypes were handled as single units for association and clustering, since linkage in the cohort was strong. Across approximately 420 genotyped donors of the cohort, an average of about 240,000 unique TCR beta nucleotide sequences per donor were sequenced, and about a sixth of those sequences were non-productive.

Beyond this particular receptor, the publication reports: In an earlier analysis of some 540 of the donors, most TCR beta V segments appeared in productive rearrangements about 87% or about 30% of the time, broadly matching IMGT annotations. CMV serostatus was the only immune exposure information available for the cohort. Linkage disequilibrium might explain the correlated functional status among segregating V segments, but an unknown experimental factor could not be ruled out. In a later analysis, most CMV-associated TCR beta chains were found to appear HLA-restricted, with HLA associations seemingly driven largely by CMV exposure. The cohort was sequenced for TCR beta chains only, and without alpha or paired-chain data the features that could be detected were limited. A later analysis found that TCR association rates varied across HLA loci, with DRB1 alleles showing the most associated TCRs and HLA-C alleles the fewest. Because counts were too low, 15 to 20 rarely observed V segments, including chromosome 9 orphons, were left out of the earlier analysis of several hundred of the donors. Because HLA typing was unavailable for some donors at each locus, only the typed subset was used in association tests. The study listed approximately 150 TCR beta chains as associated with cytomegalovirus. Across donors, most TCR sequences were observed very rarely, whereas some public TCRs were present in many individuals. According to a later analysis, parvovirus B19, influenza, CMV and Epstein-Barr virus appeared linked to several top co-occurrence clusters. A later genetic analysis reported fewer N-insertions in productive TCRs among donors in an Asian-associated ancestry cluster than the roughly 720-donor mean. A further reported finding was that TCR beta sequences accurately predicted the HLA-A and HLA-B alleles for most subjects in the first cohort. The presence/absence analyses assumed that sequencing depth was roughly uniform across donors, and that assumption may not be true. Some IMGT-functional V segments, including TRBV6-2 and TRBV6-3, could not be distinguished by the 87-base-pair reads and were therefore excluded. Cytomegalovirus status was reported to be diagnosed by the classifier with high specificity and sensitivity in both the original and validation cohorts. It was suggested by the authors that the approach could potentially be generalized to other disease states and immunological phenotypes. A group of highly shared sequence variants was considered likely to be a technical artifact of the sequencing pipeline. A later analysis associated about 17,000 TCR beta sequences with specific HLA alleles at a false discovery rate of 0.05. When HLA alleles, especially DR and DQ, strongly co-occurred, TCR associations were difficult to assign to individual alleles. Three of the identified cytomegalovirus-associated TCR beta chains were confirmed in vitro to be specific for cytomegalovirus antigens. A later genetic analysis associated a missense DCLRE1C variant with V-gene and J-gene trimming of TCR beta chains, and an independent cohort replicated the association. A later analysis found that HLA-associated TCR beta chains were more clonally expanded and had lower generation probabilities than equally common non-associated chains.

The cohort comprised 666 healthy bone marrow donors. Cohort members were all nominally healthy when sampled, although unrecorded immune exposures were likely present. The donor was CMV seropositive and was included in the group of some 290 seropositive cohort members. Each donor provided a peripheral blood sample, and peripheral blood mononuclear cells were used for TCR beta sequencing. The Qiagen DNeasy Blood Extraction Kit was used to extract genomic DNA from the blood cell samples. Library creation used the immunoSEQ multiplex PCR assay. The multiplex PCR relied on a mix of 60 forward primers for TCR Vbeta segments and 13 reverse primers for TCR Jbeta segments. A multiplex PCR assay on genomic DNA amplified the CDR3 region of rearranged TCR beta genes. The Illumina HiSeq System was used to sequence the amplified TCR beta libraries as 87-base-pair reads. The source study handled its data this way. A later analysis counted about 80 million unique TCR beta chains across the 550 to 700 repertoires, and 10 million to 12 million of these chains were shared by at least two donors. Raw reads were error-corrected and collapsed into unique sequences with a nearest-neighbor algorithm that merged closely related sequences to remove PCR and sequencing errors. Alignment of CDR3 sequences to IMGT reference sequences was used to assign V, D and J gene segments. For a sequence to be retained, a match of at least six nucleotides was required to both a V gene segment and a J gene segment. A rearrangement counted as productive if the CDR3 had no stop codons and remained in frame with V and J, and every other rearrangement counted as non-productive. CDR3 was defined according to IMGT convention as the region running from the second conserved V-encoded cysteine to the conserved J-encoded phenylalanine. The earlier analysis of about 590 of the donors excluded sequences that lacked an unambiguous match to a single V gene segment. An earlier analysis of 500 to 700 of the donors classified V segments as functional when productive rearrangements were above 56.7% and as segregating when the standard deviation between donors was above 5%. To diagnose cytomegalovirus status from the catalog of TCR beta chain sequences, a statistical classification framework was built. A later analysis assigned V and J genes by comparing TCR nucleotide sequences with IMGT/GENE-DB human TR gene sequences. Using the TCRdist pipeline, a later analysis assigned CDR3 sequences along with most-parsimonious VDJ recombination scenarios. In a later analysis, each TCR beta chain was defined by its CDR3 amino acid sequence together with its V-gene family, and reads without a unique V-gene family were excluded. A later analysis removed several hundred highly shared, low-generation-probability nucleotide sequences to deal with suspected cross-contamination and a sequencing artifact. In a later analysis, a clonal expansion index for each public chain was calculated from normalized within-repertoire ranks of inferred template counts. In a later analysis, generation probabilities were computed with a VDJ recombination model fitted to out-of-frame rearrangements, and the resulting probabilities were checked against IGoR. A later analysis scored TCR-TCR, TCR-HLA and TCR-CMV co-occurrence with hypergeometric tests, applying a repertoire-size bias correction to TCR pairs. In a later analysis, false discovery rates were estimated by permuting HLA or CMV assignments 20 times. A later analysis grouped co-occurring TCRs with DBSCAN, adding TCRdist sequence similarity when clustering within HLA-allele-positive subsets. Repertoires with fewer than 30,000 or more than 120,000 public chains, plus five repertoires with anomalous nucleotide sharing, were excluded from co-occurrence clustering. TCRdb retrieved this table from immuneACCESS and kept in-frame rearrangements only. Not all clones are present; in checked studies, unresolved V genes account for under half, and no reason is known for the remainder. V and J calls and clone size come straight from that table; D and trimming were deduced from the DNA. For this sample there are under 200,000 clones; around 67% appear just once. The ten largest clones represent 3.5% to 5.5% of the sample.

Points on this clone: Its cognate antigen has yet to be identified. Base qualities are missing; no much larger clone stands one base away.

Measured from the cysteine to the phenylalanine, the CDR3 is 14 residues long. Only the CDR3 region is kept as DNA, spanning 42 bases read in frame from base 1. CDR1 and CDR2 are drawn from the germline V gene: SGDLS, YYNGEE. V and J are truncated by 7 bases and 0 bases respectively, leaving an intervening sequence of 12 bases. The sequencing sample was made of PBMCs. Rearrangement joined TRBV9 to TRBJ2-3; the D region possibly corresponds to TRBD2 (5 bases align). This TCR came from a woman younger than 30 in good health and CMV-seropositive. The DNA reads as follows: TGTGCCAGCGGCAGCGGATCTAGCACAGATACGCAGTATTTT. Its protein is CASGSGSSTDTQYF.